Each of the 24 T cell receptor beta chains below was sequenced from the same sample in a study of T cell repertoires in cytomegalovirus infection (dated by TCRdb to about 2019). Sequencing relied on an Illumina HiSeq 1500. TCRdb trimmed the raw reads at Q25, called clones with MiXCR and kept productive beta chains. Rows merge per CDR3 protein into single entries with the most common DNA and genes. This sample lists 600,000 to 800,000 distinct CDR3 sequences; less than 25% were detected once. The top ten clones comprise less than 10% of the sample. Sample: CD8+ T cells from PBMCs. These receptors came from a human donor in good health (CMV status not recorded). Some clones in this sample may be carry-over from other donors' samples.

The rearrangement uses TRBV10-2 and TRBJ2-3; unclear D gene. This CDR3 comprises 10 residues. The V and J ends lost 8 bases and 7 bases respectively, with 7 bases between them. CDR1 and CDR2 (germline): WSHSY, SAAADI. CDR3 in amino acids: CASLKYTQYF. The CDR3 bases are TGCGCCAGCCTCAAATATACGCAGTATTTT.

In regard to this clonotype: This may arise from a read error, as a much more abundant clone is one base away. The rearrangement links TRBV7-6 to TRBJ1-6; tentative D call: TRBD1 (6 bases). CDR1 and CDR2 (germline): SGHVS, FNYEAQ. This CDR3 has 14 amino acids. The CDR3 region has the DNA TGTGCCAGCAGCTCCCGGGGGCTTAATTCACCCTTCCACTTT. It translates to CASSSRGLNSPFHF.

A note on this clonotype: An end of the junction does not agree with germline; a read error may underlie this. This chain's CDR3 is CVSSPDNNNQPQHF. Written as DNA, the CDR3 is TGTGTCAGCAGCCCGGACAATAACAATCAGCCCCAGCATTTT. The rearrangement links TRBV7-6 to TRBJ1-5; weak D call: TRBD1 (5 bases). Germline values: CDR1 SGHVS, CDR2 FNYEAQ. There are 14 residues in the CDR3.

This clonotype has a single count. The CDR3 protein is CATSDGGDQETQYF. The CDR3 DNA reads as TGTGCCACCAGCGACGGTGGAGACCAAGAGACCCAGTACTTC. The chain employs TRBV15 and TRBJ2-5; D gene uncertain. This CDR3 is 14 amino acids long. The germline V gene has CDR1 LNHNV and CDR2 YYDKDF (reference sequence). V was pared by 5 bases and J by 0 bases, with 10 bases between.

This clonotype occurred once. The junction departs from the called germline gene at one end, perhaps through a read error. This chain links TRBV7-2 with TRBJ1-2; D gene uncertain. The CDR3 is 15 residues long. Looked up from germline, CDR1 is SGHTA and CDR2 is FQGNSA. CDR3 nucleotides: TGTGCCAGCAGGGACGTCGCTACATCTAACTATGACTACACCTTC. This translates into CASRDVATSNYDYTF.

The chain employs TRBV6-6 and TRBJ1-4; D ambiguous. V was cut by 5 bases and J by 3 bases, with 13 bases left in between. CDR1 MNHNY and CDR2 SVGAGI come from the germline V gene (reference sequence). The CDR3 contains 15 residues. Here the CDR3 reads CASSPEVVPNEKLFF. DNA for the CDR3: TGTGCCAGCAGTCCCGAGGTTGTCCCTAATGAAAAACTGTTTTTT.

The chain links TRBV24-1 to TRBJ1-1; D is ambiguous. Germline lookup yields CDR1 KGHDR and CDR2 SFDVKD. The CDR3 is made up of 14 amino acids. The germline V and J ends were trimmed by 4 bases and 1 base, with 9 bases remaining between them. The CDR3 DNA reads TGTGCCACCAGTGACGCACAGAAGAACACTGAAGCTTTCTTT. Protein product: CATSDAQKNTEAFF.

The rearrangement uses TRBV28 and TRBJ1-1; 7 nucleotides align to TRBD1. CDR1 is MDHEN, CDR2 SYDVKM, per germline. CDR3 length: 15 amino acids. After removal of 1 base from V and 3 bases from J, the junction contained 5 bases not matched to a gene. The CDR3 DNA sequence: TGTGCCAGCAGTTTATATAGGGGGCCCCACACTGAAGCTTTCTTT. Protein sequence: CASSLYRGPHTEAFF.

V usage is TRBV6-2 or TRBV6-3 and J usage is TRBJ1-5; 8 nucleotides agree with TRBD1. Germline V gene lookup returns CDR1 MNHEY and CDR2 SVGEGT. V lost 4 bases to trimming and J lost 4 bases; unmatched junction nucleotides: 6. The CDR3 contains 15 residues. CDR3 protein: CASSSRTGSNQPQHF. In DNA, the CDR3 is TGTGCCAGCAGTTCCCGGACAGGGTCAAATCAGCCCCAGCATTTT.

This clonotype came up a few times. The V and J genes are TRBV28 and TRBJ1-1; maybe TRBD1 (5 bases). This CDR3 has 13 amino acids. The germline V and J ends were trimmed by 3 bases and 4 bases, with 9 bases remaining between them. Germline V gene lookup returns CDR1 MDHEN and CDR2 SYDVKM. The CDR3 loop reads CASSLGEITEAFF. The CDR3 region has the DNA TGTGCCAGCAGTTTGGGGGAAATCACTGAAGCTTTCTTT.

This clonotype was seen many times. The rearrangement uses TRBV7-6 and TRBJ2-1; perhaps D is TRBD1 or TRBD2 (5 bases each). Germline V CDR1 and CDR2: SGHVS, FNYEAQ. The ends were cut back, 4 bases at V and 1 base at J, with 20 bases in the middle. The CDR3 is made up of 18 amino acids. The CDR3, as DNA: TGTGCCAGCAGCTCTTCCAGGGCAGGGAGAAGGTCCTACAATGAGCAGTTCTTC. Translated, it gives CASSSSRAGRRSYNEQFF.

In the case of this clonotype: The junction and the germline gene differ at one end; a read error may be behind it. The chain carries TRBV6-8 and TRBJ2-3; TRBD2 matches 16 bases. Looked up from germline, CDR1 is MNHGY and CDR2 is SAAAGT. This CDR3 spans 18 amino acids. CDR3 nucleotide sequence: TGTGCCTGCAGTTACTCTGGGACTAGCGGGGGGGGGCCAGATACGCAGTATTTT. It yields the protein CACSYSGTSGGGPDTQYF.

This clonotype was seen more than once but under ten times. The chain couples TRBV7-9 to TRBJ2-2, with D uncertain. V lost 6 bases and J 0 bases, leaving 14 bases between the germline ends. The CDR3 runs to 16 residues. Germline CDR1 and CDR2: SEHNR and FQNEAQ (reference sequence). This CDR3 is CASRSTGVPNTGELFF. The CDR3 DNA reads TGTGCCAGCAGGTCTACTGGAGTACCGAACACCGGGGAGCTGTTTTTT. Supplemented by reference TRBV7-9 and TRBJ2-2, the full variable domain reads DTGVSQNPRHKITKRGQNVTFRCDPISEHNRLYWYRQTLGQGPEFLTYFQNEAQLEKSRLLSDRFSAERPKGSFSTLEIQRTEQGDSAMYLCASRSTGVPNTGELFFGEGSRLTVL.

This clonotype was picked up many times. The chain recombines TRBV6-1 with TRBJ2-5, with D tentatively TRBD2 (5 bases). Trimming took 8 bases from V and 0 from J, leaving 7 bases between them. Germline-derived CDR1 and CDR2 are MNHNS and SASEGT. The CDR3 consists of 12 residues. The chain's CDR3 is CASRGYQETQYF. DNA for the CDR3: TGTGCCAGCCGCGGGTACCAAGAGACCCAGTACTTC.

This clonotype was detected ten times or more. CDR3 bases: TGTGCCAGCAGTCCCCTCTCTGGGGCCAACGTCCTGACTTTC. Translation: CASSPLSGANVLTF. The rearrangement uses TRBV27 and TRBJ2-6; the D is unclear. Germline V gene sequence: CDR1 MNHEY, CDR2 SMNVEV (reference sequence). This CDR3 has 14 amino acids. V lost 5 bases and J lost 0, with 5 bases in between.

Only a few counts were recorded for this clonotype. CDR3 bases: TGCAGTGCTAGAGACCCAACTAGGGTGGCCTACAATGAGCAGTTCTTC. Residues: CSARDPTRVAYNEQFF. V usage is TRBV20-1 and J usage is TRBJ2-1; D possibly corresponds to TRBD2 (5 bases). The CDR3 loop spans 16 amino acids. V lost 0 bases, J lost 2 bases, and 14 bases lay in between. Germline assignment: CDR1 DFQATT and CDR2 SNEGSKA (reference sequence).

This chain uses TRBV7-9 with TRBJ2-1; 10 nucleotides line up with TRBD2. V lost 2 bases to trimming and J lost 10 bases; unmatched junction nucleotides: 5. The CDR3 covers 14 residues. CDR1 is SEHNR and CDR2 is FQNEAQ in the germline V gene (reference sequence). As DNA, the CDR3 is TGTGCCAGCAGCTTAAGCGGGGGGGTCGAGGAGCAGTTCTTC. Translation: CASSLSGGVEEQFF.

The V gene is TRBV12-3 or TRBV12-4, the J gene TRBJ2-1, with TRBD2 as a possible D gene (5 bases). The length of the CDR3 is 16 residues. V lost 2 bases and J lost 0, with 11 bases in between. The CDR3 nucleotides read TGTGCCAGCAGTTTATCGGGGAAAAGCTCCTACAATGAGCAGTTCTTC. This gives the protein CASSLSGKSSYNEQFF.

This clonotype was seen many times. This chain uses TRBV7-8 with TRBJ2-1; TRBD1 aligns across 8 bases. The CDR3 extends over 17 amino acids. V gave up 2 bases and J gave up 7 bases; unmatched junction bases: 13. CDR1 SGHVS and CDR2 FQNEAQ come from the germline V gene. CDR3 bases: TGTGCCAGCAGCTTACGGGTTACGGAAGACAGGGGAAATGAGCAGTTCTTC. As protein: CASSLRVTEDRGNEQFF.

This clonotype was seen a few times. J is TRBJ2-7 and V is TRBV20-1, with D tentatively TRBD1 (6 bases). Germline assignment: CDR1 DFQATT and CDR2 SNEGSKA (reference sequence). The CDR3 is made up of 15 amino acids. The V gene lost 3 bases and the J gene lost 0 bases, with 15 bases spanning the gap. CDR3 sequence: CSASWAGDLSYEQYV. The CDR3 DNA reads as TGCAGTGCTAGTTGGGCAGGGGACCTCTCCTACGAGCAGTACGTC.

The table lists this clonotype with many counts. CDR3 protein: CASRDRGRNYIRSYEQYF. The CDR3 DNA reads as TGTGCCAGCAGAGACAGGGGGCGAAACTACATACGCTCCTACGAGCAGTACTTC. The chain uses TRBV27 and TRBJ2-7, with 10 nucleotides matching TRBD1. CDR3 size: 18 residues. CDR1 is MNHEY and CDR2 is SMNVEV in the germline V gene (reference sequence). V lost 6 bases, J lost 0 bases, and 14 bases stayed unmatched.

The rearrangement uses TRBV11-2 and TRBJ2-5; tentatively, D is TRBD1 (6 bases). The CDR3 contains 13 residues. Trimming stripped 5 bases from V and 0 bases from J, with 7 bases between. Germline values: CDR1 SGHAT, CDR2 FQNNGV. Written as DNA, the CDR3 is TGTGCCAGCAGCCGGGACAACCAAGAGACCCAGTACTTC. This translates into CASSRDNQETQYF.

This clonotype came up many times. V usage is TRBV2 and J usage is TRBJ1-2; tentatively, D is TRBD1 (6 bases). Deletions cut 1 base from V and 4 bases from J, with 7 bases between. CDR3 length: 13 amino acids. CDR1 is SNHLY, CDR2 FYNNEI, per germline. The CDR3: CASSEGTAYGYTF. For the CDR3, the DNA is TGTGCCAGCAGTGAAGGGACAGCCTATGGCTACACCTTC.

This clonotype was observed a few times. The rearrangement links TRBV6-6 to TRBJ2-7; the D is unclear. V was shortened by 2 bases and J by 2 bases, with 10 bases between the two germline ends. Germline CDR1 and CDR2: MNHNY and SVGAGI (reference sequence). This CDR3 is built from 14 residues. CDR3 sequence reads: CASSYADGPYEQYF. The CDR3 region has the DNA TGTGCCAGCAGTTACGCCGACGGCCCCTACGAGCAGTACTTC.